The 9 T cell receptor beta chains presented below share a single source sample, sequenced in a study of blood T cell repertoires in COVID-19. Clones were read by immunoSEQ multiplex PCR, and TCRdb kept only the in-frame ones, dropping some. The sample gives tens of thousands of clones, roughly 80% of which show up once; 18% is in the top ten. The sequenced sample consisted of peripheral blood. The receptor source for this set is a woman aged 55-75 years with acute or convalescent COVID-19.

This clone occurred once. The rearrangement links TRBV29-1 to TRBJ1-3; D is undetermined. The germline gives CDR1 SQVTM, CDR2 ANQGSEA. The CDR3 has 13 amino acids. Trimming shortened V by 5 bases and J by 2 bases, and 10 bases separated the two germline ends. As DNA, the CDR3 is TGCAGCGTTTTAGTACAGACTGGAAACACCATATATTTT. Translating it yields CSVLVQTGNTIYF.

This clone was detected only a few times. The rearrangement joins TRBV10-3 to TRBJ2-4; TRBD1 matches at 10 bases. Germline values: CDR1 ENHRY, CDR2 SYGVKD. V trimming: 0 bases; J trimming: 6 bases; junction bases outside the gene matches: 5. CDR3 length: 16 residues. The CDR3 sequence: CAISESFGTGVNIQYF. DNA of the CDR3: TGTGCCATCAGTGAGTCGTTCGGGACAGGGGTAAACATTCAGTACTTC.

The chain combines TRBV12-5 with TRBJ2-2, with D possibly TRBD1 on 6 matching bases. V gave up 5 bases and J gave up 5 bases, with 9 bases separating them. Germline loops: CDR1 LGHNT, CDR2 FRNRAP. The CDR3 runs to 13 residues. Here the CDR3 DNA reads TGTGCTAGTGGTACGGGACAAACCGGGGAGCTGTTTTTT. Translated, it gives CASGTGQTGELFF.

The count of this clone is one. The genes are TRBV5-4 and TRBJ1-6, with TRBD1 matching 9 bases. CDR3 length: 13 residues. Germline-derived CDR1 and CDR2 are SGHNT and YYREEE (reference sequence). V lost 0 bases and J lost 14; bases outside the gene matches: 3. In DNA, the CDR3 is TGTGCCAGCAGCTTGGCGGGGACAGGGTCCCTCCACTTT. Its translation: CASSLAGTGSLHF.

The rearrangement links TRBV2 to TRBJ2-1, with TRBD2 matching over 10 bases. The CDR3 runs to 15 residues. The J segment lost 9 bases and the V segment lost 7 bases, leaving 12 bases of the junction unmatched. CDR1 and CDR2 (germline): SNHLY, FYNNEI. The CDR3 here is CASIASGGAISEQFF. CDR3 nucleotides: TGTGCCAGCATTGCCAGCGGGGGGGCGATAAGTGAGCAGTTCTTC.

This clone was counted a single time. V is TRBV11-3 and J is TRBJ2-5, with TRBD1 identical over 11 bases. Per germline, CDR1 SGHNT and CDR2 YENEEA. The CDR3 spans 15 residues. V was pared by 8 bases and J by 2 bases, with 7 bases of the junction left unmatched. This CDR3 reads CASPRTGGGQETQYF. For the CDR3, the DNA is TGTGCCAGCCCCAGGACAGGGGGCGGTCAAGAGACCCAGTACTTC.

The chain joins TRBV6-4 to TRBJ2-3; TRBD1 agrees at 9 bases. Unmatched junction bases numbered 5, after V lost 7 bases and J lost 3 bases. The CDR3 length is 14 residues. Germline V gene data show CDR1 as MRHNA and CDR2 as SNTAGT. The CDR3 sequence is CASKPGQGTDTQYF. The CDR3 bases are TGTGCCAGCAAGCCGGGACAGGGTACAGATACGCAGTATTTT.

This clone was detected a few times. V gene TRBV30 combines with J gene TRBJ2-1, with 8 nucleotides matching TRBD2. The CDR3 covers 13 residues. With 4 bases clipped from V and 2 bases from J, the junction kept 1 base outside the gene matches. The V gene's germline CDR1 is GTSNPN and CDR2 SVGIG (reference sequence). As DNA, the CDR3 is TGTGCCTGGAAGGGACTAGCCTACAATGAGCAGTTCTTC. The encoded protein is CAWKGLAYNEQFF.

V is TRBV7-2 and J is TRBJ2-7, with 7 bases fitting TRBD2. The CDR3 contains 15 residues. CDR1 and CDR2 (germline): SGHTA, FQGNSA. Unmatched junction bases numbered 7, after V lost 0 bases and J lost 5 bases. The chain's CDR3 is CASSLAGGYLNEQYF. The CDR3 DNA sequence: TGTGCCAGCAGCTTAGCGGGGGGGTATCTGAACGAGCAGTACTTC.